These 26 T cell receptor beta chains were sequenced from one sample in a study of high-grade serous ovarian cancer treatment subgroups. The tumor samples were collected prior to definitive surgery or chemotherapy. The table came from immunoSEQ multiplex PCR; TCRdb's copy has only in-frame clones and leaves some out. Seen here are approximately 4,000 clones, around 69% observed once, and the top ten hold less than 7%. The sequenced material came from tumor tissue. Receptor source: a human donor with high-grade serous ovarian cancer.

The gene calls are TRBV5-1 and TRBJ2-1; 7 bases align to TRBD2. From germline, CDR1 is SGHRS and CDR2 YFSETQ. The CDR3 covers 14 residues. V gave up 4 bases and J gave up 6 bases; unmatched junction bases: 7. DNA for the CDR3: TGCGCCAGCAGCCCCTATAGCGGGCGCAATGAGCAGTTCTTC. Its translation is CASSPYSGRNEQFF.

The V and J genes are TRBV6-5 and TRBJ2-7; TRBD1 matches 7 bases. Trimming cost V 6 bases and J 4 bases; bases outside gene matches: 6. Per germline, CDR1 MNHEY and CDR2 SVGAGI. The CDR3 covers 13 residues. In nucleotides, the CDR3 is TGTGCCAGCAGCCGACAGGGAACGTACGAGCAGTACTTC. It codes for CASSRQGTYEQYF.

The V call is TRBV4-1, the J call TRBJ2-4, with 10 nucleotides matching TRBD2. V shed 4 bases, J shed 0 bases, and the junction held 15 bases outside the gene matches. The CDR3 is 20 amino acids. The germline CDR1 and CDR2 sequences are MGHRA and YSYEKL. The CDR3 sequence: CASSLGLANPRSLAKNIQYF. CDR3 nucleotide sequence: TGCGCCAGCAGCCTGGGACTAGCGAACCCCAGGTCACTAGCCAAAAACATTCAGTACTTC.

CDR3 protein: CASSPPFGRTNQETQYF. In nucleotides, the CDR3 is TGTGCCAGCAGCCCGCCCTTCGGGCGGACGAACCAAGAGACCCAGTACTTC. This chain uses TRBV5-8 with TRBJ2-5; D uncertain. CDR3 length: 17 amino acids. The germline gives CDR1 SGHTS, CDR2 YDEGEE. Deletions cut 4 bases from V and 0 bases from J, with 19 bases between.

The V gene is TRBV6-1, the J gene TRBJ2-4; D gene uncertain. Germline V gene sequence: CDR1 MNHNS, CDR2 SASEGT. Trimming took off 6 bases at V and 1 base at J, with 7 bases between the two ends. The CDR3 contains 13 residues. CDR3 sequence (DNA): TGTGCCAGCAGCTCTGGGGCCAAAAACATTCAGTACTTC. Its translation: CASSSGAKNIQYF.

Concerning this clone: A junction end diverges from the germline sequence, so it may reflect a read error. The chain uses TRBV10-3 and TRBJ1-1, with D perhaps matching TRBD1 (6 bases). This CDR3 has 15 residues. The germline V gene has CDR1 ENHRY and CDR2 SYGVKD. The CDR3 reads CASSYPTQGQTEAFF. The CDR3 DNA reads as TGTGCCAGCAGTTACCCGACGCAGGGGCAGACTGAAGCTTTCTTT.

The J gene is TRBJ1-2, the V gene TRBV19; TRBD1 matches at 10 bases. The CDR3 loop spans 13 amino acids. The trim removed 9 bases at V and 7 bases at J, leaving 8 bases unmatched. CDR1 is LNHDA and CDR2 is SQIVND in the germline V gene (reference sequence). The CDR3 loop reads CASAGTGVFGYTF. CDR3 sequence (DNA): TGTGCCAGCGCCGGGACAGGGGTATTTGGCTACACCTTC.

The rearrangement joins TRBV29-1 to TRBJ1-5; D is unresolved. This CDR3 region has 13 residues. In germline, CDR1 is SQVTM, CDR2 ANQGSEA. Between the trimmed V and J ends, which lost 7 bases and 4 bases, there was a span of 14 bases. This CDR3 is CSASDGYNQPQHF. The CDR3 DNA follows: TGCAGCGCCTCTGACGGGTATAATCAGCCCCAGCATTTT.

The chain employs TRBV11-2 and TRBJ2-7; the D is unclear. The CDR3 totals 13 residues. Per germline, CDR1 SGHAT and CDR2 FQNNGV. V dropped 1 base and J dropped 7 bases, with 11 bases sitting between them. The CDR3 loop is CASSLVGPNEQYF. In nucleotides, the CDR3 is TGTGCCAGCAGCTTAGTCGGGCCAAATGAGCAGTACTTC.

This clone was seen a single time. This rearrangement joins TRBV11-3 to TRBJ2-6; D not certain. Germline lookup yields CDR1 SGHNT and CDR2 YENEEA. This CDR3 is 13 amino acids long. V was pared by 2 bases and J by 1 base, with 0 bases between. The CDR3 here is CASSLSGANVLTF. CDR3 bases: TGTGCCAGCAGCTTATCTGGGGCCAACGTCCTGACTTTC.

The chain couples TRBV18 to TRBJ1-1; D gene ambiguous. Trimming stripped 5 bases from V and 8 bases from J, with 9 bases between. Germline CDR1 KGHSH, CDR2 LQKENI. The CDR3 is 11 residues long. The CDR3 here is CASSALKEAFF. The CDR3 nucleotides are TGTGCCAGCTCAGCGTTAAAAGAAGCTTTCTTT.

This clone appeared a few times. V gene TRBV29-1 combines with J gene TRBJ2-1; 7 bases agree with TRBD2. V lost 4 bases and J lost 2; bases outside the gene matches: 5. This CDR3 contains 14 residues. Germline V gives CDR1 SQVTM, CDR2 ANQGSEA. The DNA for the CDR3 is TGCAGCGTTGGGGCTAGCGGTGCCTACAATGAGCAGTTCTTC. It specifies CSVGASGAYNEQFF.

This chain joins TRBV13 and TRBJ1-1; unclear D gene. Trimming shortened V by 5 bases and J by 0 bases, and 10 bases separated the two germline ends. This CDR3 is built from 14 residues. Germline V gene lookup returns CDR1 PRHDT and CDR2 FYEKMQ (reference sequence). In nucleotides, the CDR3 is TGTGCCAGCAGCGGCTATGTCGTGAACACTGAAGCTTTCTTT. Its translation is CASSGYVVNTEAFF.

The chain couples TRBV20-1 to TRBJ2-1, with D uncertain. The CDR3 is made up of 10 amino acids. From germline, CDR1 is DFQATT and CDR2 SNEGSKA (reference sequence). Trimming shortened V by 5 bases and J by 7 bases, and 6 bases separated the two germline ends. CDR3 nucleotides: TGCAGTGCTTCGTCGAATGAGCAGTTCTTC. Translation gives CSASSNEQFF.

V and J are TRBV30 and TRBJ2-2; D remains unclear. The CDR3 covers 13 residues. Between the trimmed V and J ends, which lost 2 bases and 4 bases, there was a span of 8 bases. Germline CDR1 GTSNPN, CDR2 SVGIG (reference sequence). CDR3 sequence reads: CAWSWTSTGELFF. In DNA, the CDR3 is TGTGCCTGGAGTTGGACCAGCACCGGGGAGCTGTTTTTT. Looking up the rest from reference TRBV30 and TRBJ2-2 gives the full variable domain: SQTIHQWPATLVQPVGSPLSLECTVEGTSNPNLYWYRQAAGRGLQLLFYSVGIGQISSEVPQNLSASRPQDRQFILSSKKLLLSDSGFYLCAWSWTSTGELFFGEGSRLTVL.

This clone was found once. This chain connects TRBV7-8 to TRBJ2-3; TRBD2 might be the D (7 bases). With 1 base removed from V and 2 bases from J, the gap between germline ends came to 13 bases. The germline gives CDR1 SGHVS, CDR2 FQNEAQ. The CDR3 is made up of 16 amino acids. The CDR3 spells CASSLGGGADTDTQYF. As DNA, the CDR3 is TGTGCCAGCAGCTTAGGAGGGGGGGCAGACACAGATACGCAGTATTTT.

In its sample, this clone ranks as large. J is TRBJ1-2 and V is TRBV6-1; tentative D call: TRBD1 (5 bases). Germline V lookup: CDR1 MNHNS, CDR2 SASEGT. The CDR3 covers 11 residues. V lost 6 bases, J lost 8 bases, and 10 bases lay in between. In DNA form, the CDR3 reads TGTGCCAGCAGGATTCGGGGGGGCTACACCTTC. Encoded protein: CASRIRGGYTF.

In the case of this clone: At one end the junction does not follow the germline gene, possibly because of a read error. The genes are TRBV7-7 and TRBJ2-2; unclear D gene. CDR1 is SSHAT, CDR2 FNYEAQ, per germline (reference sequence). The CDR3 totals 14 residues. CDR3 residues: CASSSYSNTGELFF. In DNA, the CDR3 is TGTGCTAGCAGCTCCTACTCTAACACCGGGGAGCTGTTTTTT.

The chain recombines TRBV7-9 with TRBJ2-5, with D perhaps matching TRBD2 (5 bases). Germline V gene data show CDR1 as SEHNR and CDR2 as FQNEAQ (reference sequence). This CDR3 is 15 amino acids long. Trimming removed 1 base at V and 2 bases at J, with 11 bases between. CDR3 residues: CASSLEGWTQETQYF. DNA for the CDR3: TGTGCCAGCAGCTTAGAAGGCTGGACTCAAGAGACCCAGTACTTC.

The chain joins TRBV18 to TRBJ1-5, with D possibly TRBD1 on 6 matching bases. CDR1 and CDR2 from the germline V gene are KGHSH and LQKENI. Trimming left V 4 bases short and J 5 bases short, with 9 bases between. CDR3 length: 13 residues. The CDR3 bases are TGTGCCAGCTCACTAAACAGGGATCAGCCCCAGCATTTT. Translating gives CASSLNRDQPQHF.

The chain employs TRBV15 and TRBJ2-1, with 11 nucleotides matching TRBD2. Trimming removed 1 base from V and 10 bases from J; junction bases left unmatched: 12. The CDR3 has 17 amino acids. The germline V gene has CDR1 LNHNV and CDR2 YYDKDF (reference sequence). CDR3 amino acids: CATSRATSSGRRGEQFF. In nucleotides, the CDR3 is TGTGCCACCAGCAGAGCAACATCTAGCGGGAGGCGGGGAGAGCAGTTCTTC. Based on the CDR3 plus reference TRBV15 and TRBJ2-1, the full variable domain is DAMVIQNPRYQVTQFGKPVTLSCSQTLNHNVMYWYQQKSSQAPKLLFHYYDKDFNNEADTPDNFQSRRPNTSFCFLDIRSPGLGDTAMYLCATSRATSSGRRGEQFFGPGTRLTVL.

The V and J genes are TRBV29-1 and TRBJ1-1; D is unclear. The CDR3 length is 12 residues. Trimming stripped 4 bases from V and 5 bases from J, with 11 bases between. Germline lookup yields CDR1 SQVTM and CDR2 ANQGSEA. CDR3 coding DNA: TGCAGCGTTGGGGAACAGAGGACTGAAGCTTTCTTT. Protein product: CSVGEQRTEAFF.

This clone showed up just a few times. The chain employs TRBV5-1 and TRBJ1-1, with 8 bases matching TRBD1. V shed 0 bases and J 11 bases; nucleotides not matched to a gene: 12. CDR3 length equals 15 residues. Germline assignment: CDR1 SGHRS and CDR2 YFSETQ. CDR3 nucleotide sequence: TGCGCCAGCAGCTTGGAAGGACAGGGCGTACACTGGGCTTTCTTT. Its translation: CASSLEGQGVHWAFF.

This clone was counted a few times. This chain uses TRBV5-5 with TRBJ2-2, with 11 bases identical to TRBD2. Germline trimming cut 2 bases from V and 4 bases from J; bases unmatched to any gene: 1. Germline lookup yields CDR1 SGHKS and CDR2 YYEKEE (reference sequence). The CDR3 length is 15 residues. CDR3 sequence: CASSFTSGSTGELFF. The CDR3, as DNA: TGTGCCAGCAGCTTCACTAGCGGGAGCACCGGGGAGCTGTTTTTT.

This clone was counted only a few times. CDR3 protein: CASSGTLGGQETQYF. In DNA, the CDR3 is TGTGCCAGCAGCGGCACCCTTGGGGGGCAAGAGACCCAGTACTTC. The V and J genes are TRBV5-4 and TRBJ2-5; TRBD2 is a possible D gene (6 bases). Trimming removed 4 bases from V and 2 bases from J, with 15 bases in between. The CDR3 sequence is 15 residues long. Germline CDR1 reads SGHNT; CDR2 reads YYREEE (reference sequence).

The chain employs TRBV7-6 and TRBJ2-7; weak D call: TRBD2 (6 bases). The V and J ends lost 4 bases and 7 bases respectively, with 23 bases between them. Per germline, CDR1 SGHVS and CDR2 FNYEAQ. This CDR3 has 16 amino acids. In DNA, the CDR3 is TGTGCCAGCAGCTCTAGGGTACGGGGGATCCGAGGGGAGCAGTACTTC. It encodes CASSSRVRGIRGEQYF.